The clone carrying this T cell receptor (beta chain) was detected only a few times. Its target is not known. Individual cDNA molecules each received unique molecular identifiers attached to them. TCRdb used MiXCR to reprocess the 5' RACE reads, holding one entry per CDR3 protein. This table holds fewer than 30,000 distinct CDR3 sequences, approximately 4.1% found once. Germline-derived CDR1 and CDR2 are GTSNPN and SVGIG (reference sequence). V lost 4 bases, J lost 5 bases, and 5 bases stayed unmatched. This CDR3 spans 14 amino acids. The data were obtained in a study of early T cells in non-severe SARS-CoV-2 infection. The overall study: RNA in bulk from unsorted whole blood was sequenced, and chains were unpaired. Study-wide points: Comparison of clonotypes with VDJdb favored anti-spike CD8 responses while missing private and CD4 specificities.

The clonotype originates from an adult who was a healthcare worker with PCR-confirmed SARS-CoV-2 infection or an uninfected control (not recorded which). What was sequenced was whole blood. The rearrangement joins TRBV30 to TRBJ2-2; 9 bases match TRBD1. CDR3 region: CAWMGQGITGELFF. The CDR3 bases are TGTGCCTGGATGGGACAGGGAATAACCGGGGAGCTGTTTTTT.